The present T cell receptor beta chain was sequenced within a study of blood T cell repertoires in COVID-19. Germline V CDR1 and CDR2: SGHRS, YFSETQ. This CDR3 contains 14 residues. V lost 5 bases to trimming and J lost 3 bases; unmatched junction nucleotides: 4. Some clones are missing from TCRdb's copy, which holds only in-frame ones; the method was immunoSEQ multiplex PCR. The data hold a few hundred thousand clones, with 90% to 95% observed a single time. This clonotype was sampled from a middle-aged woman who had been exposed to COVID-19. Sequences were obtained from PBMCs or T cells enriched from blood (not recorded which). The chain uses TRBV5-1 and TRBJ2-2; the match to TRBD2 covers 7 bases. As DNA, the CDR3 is TGCGCCAGCAGTTTAAGCGGGGACACCGGGGAGCTGTTTTTT. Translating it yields CASSLSGDTGELFF.